This T cell receptor beta chain emerged from a study of cytomegalovirus exposure and HLA in healthy donors. Findings and caveats of the study: While the bulk of TCR sequences proved rare, some public TCRs turned up in many donors.

PCR involved 60 Vbeta and 13 Jbeta primers. The protocol was immunoSEQ multiplex PCR, while the TCRdb copy is restricted to in-frame clones and leaves out a portion. The table shows about 190,000 clones, with over 70% occurring only once. About this clone itself: As yet, its antigen is unknown.

The receptor was isolated from a woman in her thirties in good health and CMV-seronegative. Sequencing used PBMCs.

In DNA form, the CDR3 reads TGTGCCAGCAGCTCTAGATCCCGCGTCGATACGCAGTATTTT. As protein: CASSSRSRVDTQYF. The V gene is TRBV2, the J gene TRBJ2-3, with D unresolved. Germline values: CDR1 SNHLY, CDR2 FYNNEI. The V gene lost 6 bases and the J gene lost 6 bases, with 16 bases spanning the gap. The CDR3 is made up of 14 amino acids.